The present TCR beta chain was sequenced within a study of blood T cells in healthy people across ages. A few counts support this clonotype. Germline is not matched at one junction end, which may reflect a read error. Germline V gene lookup returns CDR1 SGHTA and CDR2 FQGNSA. This CDR3 is 16 amino acids long. Alongside a J-beta primer mix, a sample-barcoded 5' primer served in a second PCR lasting roughly 6 to 11 cycles. TCRdb redid the calling of the 5' RACE reads with MiXCR, one entry per CDR3 protein. The table lists about 760,000 distinct CDR3 sequences, roughly 25% of them singletons. This sample also belongs to another study, concerning T cells of mothers and their children.

V is TRBV7-2 and J is TRBJ2-1; 13 bases line up with TRBD2. The sequence was collected from a boy aged 10-17 years in good health. Material for sequencing was blood. CDR3 DNA: TGTGCCTGCAGCGTTTGGACTAGCGGGGGCTTCGGGGAGCAGTTCTTC. It yields the protein CACSVWTSGGFGEQFF.